Listed below are T cell receptor beta chains from one sample, sequenced in a study of blood T cell repertoires in COVID-19. The method was immunoSEQ multiplex PCR; TCRdb's version includes in-frame clones alone and lacks a portion of them. This sample has tens of thousands of clones, with 86% found just once. Sequences were obtained from peripheral blood. Receptors were obtained from a human donor in a cohort sampled during active COVID-19. Each CDR3 is given with its conserved first and last residue. D genes are given only for firm matches. Size is omitted from some rows. Given values are once, few, many or a class for expanded clones.

>16|TRBD1|TRBV19|TRBJ2-1|-
TGTGCCAGTAGGACGCCCGGGACAGGGGGCCGGTATGAGCAGTTCTTC
CASRTPGTGGRYEQFF
>13|-|TRBV6-6|TRBJ1-5|-
TGTGCCAGCACGATCGACAGTGATCAGCCCCAGCATTTT
CASTIDSDQPQHF
>15|-|TRBV19|TRBJ1-2|-
TGTGCCAGTAGTCCCCCGGGACAATTTCGGTATGGCTACACCTTC
CASSPPGQFRYGYTF
>15|-|TRBV7-8|TRBJ1-2|-
TGTGCCAGCAGCTTACAGTCGGGACACAACTATGGCTACACCTTC
CASSLQSGHNYGYTF
>16|TRBD2|TRBV9|TRBJ2-3|-
TGTGCCAGCAGCGCGGGACTAGCGGGAGCTCGGGATACGCAGTATTTT
CASSAGLAGARDTQYF
>13|-|TRBV19|TRBJ2-7|-
TGTGCCAGTAGTATAGGGTGGGCCTCCGAGCAGTACTTC
CASSIGWASEQYF
>14|-|TRBV5-6|TRBJ2-7|-
TGTGCCAGCAGCTTGGAGGGACACCTCTACGAGCAGTACTTC
CASSLEGHLYEQYF
>15|-|TRBV7-9|TRBJ1-4|-
TGTGCCAGCAGCGCTTCGACACCAACTAATGAAAAACTGTTTTTT
CASSASTPTNEKLFF
>14|-|TRBV28|TRBJ1-2|-
TGTGCCAGCAAAGCGGAGGGATTCAACTATGGCTACACCTTC
CASKAEGFNYGYTF
>14|TRBD1|TRBV7-2|TRBJ1-5|-
TGTGCCAGCAGCCAGAACAGGGGTCGTCAGCCCCAGCATTTT
CASSQNRGRQPQHF
>13|-|TRBV7-9|TRBJ1-5|-
TGTGCCAGCAGGACAGATAGCAATCAGCCCCAGCATTTT
CASRTDSNQPQHF
>11|TRBD1|TRBV2|TRBJ2-2|-
TGTGCCAGCCGACAGGGCGGGGAGCTGTTTTTT
CASRQGGELFF
>14|TRBD1|TRBV6-7|TRBJ2-7|-
TGTGCCAGCAGTAGGGACGGGACAGGCTACGAGCAGTACTTC
CASSRDGTGYEQYF
>12|-|TRBV3-1/TRBV3-2|TRBJ1-1|-
TGTGCCAGCAGCCAAATGGAGAGAGAAGCTTTCTTT
CASSQMEREAFF
>15|-|TRBV11-3|TRBJ1-3|-
TGTGCCAGCAGCAGCCGGGGGGCGCGAGGAAACACCATATATTTT
CASSSRGARGNTIYF
>15|-|TRBV7-2|TRBJ2-1|-
TGTGCCAGCAGCACAAGACGCGGGATGGGGGGTGAGCAGTTCTTC
CASSTRRGMGGEQFF
>15|TRBD2|TRBV27|TRBJ2-7|-
TGTGCCAGCAGTCGACTAGCGGGAACTCTCTACGAGCAGTACTTC
CASSRLAGTLYEQYF
>12|TRBD2|TRBV28|TRBJ2-7|-
TGTGCCAGCAGGGGGGGGTTCTACGAGCAGTACTTC
CASRGGFYEQYF
>15|TRBD1|TRBV28|TRBJ1-2|-
TGTGCCAGCATCAGGACAGGGGCGACCTATTATGGCTACACCTTC
CASIRTGATYYGYTF
>17|TRBD1|TRBV6-6|TRBJ1-1|medium-sized
TGTGCCAGCAGTCTATGGGGACAGGGGCCAGTGAACACTGAAGCTTTCTTT
CASSLWGQGPVNTEAFF
>16|TRBD2|TRBV6-2/TRBV6-3|TRBJ2-2|once
TGTGCCAGCAGTTTCGGACTAGCGGGAGTCACCGGGGAGCTGTTTTTT
CASSFGLAGVTGELFF
>15|-|TRBV7-2|TRBJ2-3|once
TGTGCCAGCAGCTTAGACTTAAAGAGGCGGAATACGCAGTATTTT
CASSLDLKRRNTQYF
>15|TRBD1|TRBV5-4|TRBJ1-2|-
TGTGCCAGCAGCTCGACAGGGCGGGCTAACTATGGCTACACCTTC
CASSSTGRANYGYTF
>18|TRBD1|TRBV7-9|TRBJ2-6|-
TGTGCCAGCAGCGGGACAGGGATTTCCCCCTCTGGGGCCAACGTCCTGACTTTC
CASSGTGISPSGANVLTF
>16|TRBD1|TRBV18|TRBJ1-1|once
TGTGCCAGCTCACGCCGGGACAGGGGGCGGTGGACTGAAGCTTTCTTT
CASSRRDRGRWTEAFF
>15|-|TRBV9|TRBJ1-1|-
TGTGCCAGCAGCGTAGAGGAGTCAGGGAGGATGGCAGCTTTCTTT
CASSVEESGRMAAFF
>15|TRBD1|TRBV6-5|TRBJ1-3|-
TGTGCCAGCAGTTACTCGAGGGACAGAGGAAACACCATATATTTT
CASSYSRDRGNTIYF
>15|-|TRBV25-1|TRBJ1-4|-
TGTGCCAGCAGCCCAGCGGGGCAGGGGAGTGAAAAACTGTTTTTT
CASSPAGQGSEKLFF
>14|-|TRBV9|TRBJ1-1|-
TGTGCCAGCAGCGCCTTCAGGGCTGACACTGAAGCTTTCTTT
CASSAFRADTEAFF
>13|TRBD1|TRBV28|TRBJ1-1|-
TGTGCCAGCAGGCAACAGGGGGTCACTGAAGCTTTCTTT
CASRQQGVTEAFF
>16|-|TRBV4-1|TRBJ1-1|-
TGCGCCAGCAGCCAAGATAGCCGTCGGGAGGACACTGAAGCTTTCTTT
CASSQDSRREDTEAFF
>14|-|TRBV5-1|TRBJ1-1|-
TGCGCCAGCCGAATCCGGGGGTCGAACACTGAAGCTTTCTTT
CASRIRGSNTEAFF
>15|TRBD1|TRBV28|TRBJ2-7|-
TGTGCCAGCAGCTGGGTCGGGACAGCCAACTACGAGCAGTACTTC
CASSWVGTANYEQYF
>13|-|TRBV6-2/TRBV6-3|TRBJ2-7|-
TGTGCCAGCAGTTACCCCGGGAATTCTAAGAAGTACTTC
CASSYPGNSKKYF
>14|TRBD1|TRBV19|TRBJ1-2|-
TGTGCCAGTAGTGACCGGGACAGGCACTATGGCTACACCTTC
CASSDRDRHYGYTF
>16|TRBD2|TRBV13|TRBJ2-3|-
TGTGCCAGCAGCTTAGGCGTCACTAGCGGGAGTAATACGCAGTATTTT
CASSLGVTSGSNTQYF
>14|TRBD1|TRBV7-2|TRBJ2-1|-
TGTGCCAGCACCCCCGGAGACAGGGCTCGCGGGCAGTTCTTC
CASTPGDRARGQFF
>15|TRBD1|TRBV28|TRBJ2-5|-
TGTGCCAGCAGTCCGCAGGGACAGGGCGACGAGACCCAGTACTTC
CASSPQGQGDETQYF
>13|-|TRBV18|TRBJ2-7|-
TGTGCCAGCTCACCGGGACACCGCTACGAGCAGTACTTC
CASSPGHRYEQYF
>13|-|TRBV7-3|TRBJ1-1|-
TGTGCCAGCAGCTTGTGGGGAGGGACTGAAGCTTTCTTT
CASSLWGGTEAFF
>15|TRBD1|TRBV7-3|TRBJ2-1|once
TGTGCCAGCAGCGCTACAGGGGGCGCTTTCAATGAGCAGTTCTTC
CASSATGGAFNEQFF
>13|-|TRBV30|TRBJ1-5|-
TGTGCCTGGAGTTGGGGGGGCATACAGCCCCAGCATTTT
CAWSWGGIQPQHF
>15|TRBD1|TRBV27|TRBJ2-2|-
TGTGCCAGCAGTCTAGCCGGGACAGACACCGGGGAGCTGTTTTTT
CASSLAGTDTGELFF
>15|TRBD2|TRBV28|TRBJ2-7|few
TGTGCCAGCAGCCAGACTAGCGGGGGGACCTACGAGCAGTACTTC
CASSQTSGGTYEQYF
>16|-|TRBV6-5|TRBJ2-1|-
TGTGCCAGCAGTTTGGGGGGACTCCTACGGGTCAATGAGCAGTTCTTC
CASSLGGLLRVNEQFF
>14|TRBD1|TRBV2|TRBJ2-7|-
TGTGCCAGCAGTAACAGGGGGCTCTCCCCCGAGCAGTACTTC
CASSNRGLSPEQYF
>13|-|TRBV19|TRBJ2-1|-
TGTGCCAGTAGTATAGCCGGGACTTTGGGCCAGTTCTTC
CASSIAGTLGQFF
>14|TRBD1|TRBV5-1|TRBJ2-7|-
TGCGCCAGCACCCATCGGACAGGGTCCTACGAGCAGTACTTC
CASTHRTGSYEQYF
>15|TRBD1|TRBV7-3|TRBJ2-5|-
TGTGCCAGCAGCTTAAACAGGGGGCGCGAGGAGACCCAGTACTTC
CASSLNRGREETQYF
>14|TRBD2|TRBV6-6|TRBJ2-7|-
TGTGCCAGCAGCCTGACTAGCGGCCCCTACGAGCAGTACTTC
CASSLTSGPYEQYF
>16|TRBD1|TRBV4-1|TRBJ2-7|-
TGCGCCAGCAGCCAAGTTGAGGGGGCCAGGGAGTACGAGCAGTACTTC
CASSQVEGAREYEQYF
>18|TRBD2|TRBV5-4|TRBJ2-3|-
TGTGCCAGCAGCTTGAGGCTAGCGGGAGGAGCAAGCACAGATACGCAGTATTTT
CASSLRLAGGASTDTQYF
>12|-|TRBV7-9|TRBJ2-3|-
TGTGCCAGCAGCTCCTCGGGGTTCATGCAGTATTTT
CASSSSGFMQYF